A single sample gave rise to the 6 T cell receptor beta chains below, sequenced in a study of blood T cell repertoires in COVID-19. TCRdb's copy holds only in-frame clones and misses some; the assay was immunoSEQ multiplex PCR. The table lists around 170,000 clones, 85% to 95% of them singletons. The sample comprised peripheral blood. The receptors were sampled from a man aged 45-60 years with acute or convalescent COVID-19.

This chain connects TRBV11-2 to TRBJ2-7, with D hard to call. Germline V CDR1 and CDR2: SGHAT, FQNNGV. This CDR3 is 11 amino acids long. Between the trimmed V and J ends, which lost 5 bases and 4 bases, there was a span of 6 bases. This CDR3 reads CASSALYEQYV. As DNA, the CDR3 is TGTGCCAGCAGCGCCCTATACGAGCAGTACGTC.

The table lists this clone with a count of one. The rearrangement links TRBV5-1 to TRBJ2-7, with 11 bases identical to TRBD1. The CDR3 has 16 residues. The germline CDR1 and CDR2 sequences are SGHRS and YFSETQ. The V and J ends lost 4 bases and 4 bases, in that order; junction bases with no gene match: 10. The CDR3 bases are TGCGCCAGCAGCCCCGGAGGGACAGGGGGTGCTTACGAGCAGTACTTC. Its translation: CASSPGGTGGAYEQYF.

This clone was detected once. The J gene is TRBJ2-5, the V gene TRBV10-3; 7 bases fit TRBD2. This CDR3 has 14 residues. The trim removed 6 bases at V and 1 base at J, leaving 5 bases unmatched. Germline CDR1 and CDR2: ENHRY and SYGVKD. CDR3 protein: CAISITSVQETQYF. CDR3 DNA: TGTGCCATCAGCATAACTAGCGTCCAAGAGACCCAGTACTTC.

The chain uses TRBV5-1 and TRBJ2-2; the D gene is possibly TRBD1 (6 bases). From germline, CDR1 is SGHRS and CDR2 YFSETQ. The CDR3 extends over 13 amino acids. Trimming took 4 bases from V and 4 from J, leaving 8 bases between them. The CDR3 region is CASSQQGTGELFF. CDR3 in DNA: TGCGCCAGCAGCCAACAGGGCACCGGGGAGCTGTTTTTT.

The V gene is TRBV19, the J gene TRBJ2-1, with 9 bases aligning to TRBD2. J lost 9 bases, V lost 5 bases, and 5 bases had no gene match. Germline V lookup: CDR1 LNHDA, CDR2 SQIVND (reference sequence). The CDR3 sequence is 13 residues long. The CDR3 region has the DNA TGTGCCAGTAGTCAGTCTAGCGGGGTTGAGCAGTTCTTC. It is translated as CASSQSSGVEQFF.

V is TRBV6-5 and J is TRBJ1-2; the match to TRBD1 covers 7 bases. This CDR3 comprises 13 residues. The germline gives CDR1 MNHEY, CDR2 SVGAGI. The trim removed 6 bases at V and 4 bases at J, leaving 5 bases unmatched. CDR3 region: CASSPTGVYGYTF. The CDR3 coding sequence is TGTGCCAGCAGCCCCACAGGGGTCTATGGCTACACCTTC.